This TCR beta chain was sequenced during a study of CD8+ T cells in alopecia areata. Study-wide context: The tofacitinib course ran for 6 to 18 months and was followed by 6 months off drug.

Reverse transcription of extracted RNA yielded cDNA, which provided the sequencing template. Sequenced by immunoSEQ multiplex PCR; TCRdb stores in-frame clones only, minus some. The table has roughly 150,000 clones, roughly 48% seen once; the top ten hold more than 6.5%. Germline V gene data show CDR1 as MDHEN and CDR2 as SYDVKM. V dropped 3 bases and J dropped 1 base, with 6 bases sitting between them. The CDR3 contains 13 residues. The sample consisted of CD4+ T cells sorted from blood. The V gene is TRBV28, the J gene TRBJ1-1, with no clear D. This receptor was identified in a human donor with alopecia areata. CDR3 sequence: CASSFTGNTEAFF. DNA for the CDR3: TGTGCCAGCAGTTTTACCGGGAACACTGAAGCTTTCTTT.